This T cell receptor (beta chain) was captured by sequencing in a study of shared clonotypes between healthy human individuals. The study, taken as a whole, reports: Estimated richness values were generally larger in naive subsets than in memory subsets. Sampling was confined to blood; repertoires within tissues likely differ.

All donors were Caucasian adults living in Nashville, Tennessee. Regarding this clone: Its antigen remains unknown.

The CDR3 has 12 residues. Germline-derived CDR1 and CDR2 are MNHNY and SVGAGI (reference sequence). Trimming cost V 5 bases and J 4 bases, with 8 bases left between them. The method was immunoSEQ multiplex PCR; TCRdb's version includes in-frame clones alone and lacks a portion of them. Seen here are about 610,000 clones, around 97% observed once, and the top ten hold 0.045% to 0.06%. The V call is TRBV6-6, the J call TRBJ2-5, with a weak D call TRBD2 (5 bases). The material sequenced was naive CD4+ T cells sorted from blood. The subset: CD45RA+ positively selected. The sequence came from a woman aged 25 to 39 in good health. CDR3 loop: CASSPEGETQYF. Written as DNA, the CDR3 is TGTGCCAGCAGTCCCGAGGGAGAGACCCAGTACTTC.